This TCR beta chain was sequenced during a study of Ad26.COV2.S vaccination and SARS-CoV-2 variants. Study details: The authors gave Ad26.COV2.S intramuscularly, either once or twice 56 days apart.

CDR3 length: 13 residues. Trimming removed 3 bases at V and 1 base at J, with 6 bases between. The germline V gene has CDR1 ENHRY and CDR2 SYGVKD. Study-level points and caveats: Total T cell responses, in the TCR breadth and depth analyses, may have been underestimated.

Stated treatment: around 19 received Ad26.COV2.S at low or high dose, single or two shots; 5 received placebo; per-sample allocation not given. Repertoires come from day 63 after the first vaccine or placebo injection. Boston supplied an adult donor aged 18-55 years. Measured with immunoSEQ multiplex PCR; TCRdb has only the in-frame clones, and not every one. The table records roughly 350,000 clones, approximately 90% of them present only once. A single count supports this clone. Antigen: not known. The chain uses TRBV10-3 and TRBJ2-5; D ambiguous. The clonotype was recovered from a person aged 18-60 years who received the Ad26.COV2.S COVID-19 vaccine or a placebo. The material was peripheral blood, obtained in a trial of Ad26.COV2.S vaccine versus placebo. The CDR3: CAISDSSQETQYF. The CDR3 DNA reads TGTGCCATCAGTGACTCAAGCCAAGAGACCCAGTACTTC.